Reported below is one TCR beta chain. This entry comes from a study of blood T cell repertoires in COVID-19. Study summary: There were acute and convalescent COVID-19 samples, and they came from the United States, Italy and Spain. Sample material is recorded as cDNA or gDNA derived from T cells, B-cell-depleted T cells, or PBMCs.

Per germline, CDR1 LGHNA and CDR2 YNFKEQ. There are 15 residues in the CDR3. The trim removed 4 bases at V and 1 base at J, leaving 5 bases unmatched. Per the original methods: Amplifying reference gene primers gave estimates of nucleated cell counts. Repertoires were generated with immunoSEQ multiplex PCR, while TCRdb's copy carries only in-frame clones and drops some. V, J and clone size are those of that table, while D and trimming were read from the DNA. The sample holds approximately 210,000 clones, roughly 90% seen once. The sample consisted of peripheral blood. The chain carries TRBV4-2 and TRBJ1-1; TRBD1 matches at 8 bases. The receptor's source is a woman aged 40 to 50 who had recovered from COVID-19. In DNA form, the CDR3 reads TGTGCCAGCAGCCCGTCCGACAGGGGGAACACTGAAGCTTTCTTT. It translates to CASSPSDRGNTEAFF.